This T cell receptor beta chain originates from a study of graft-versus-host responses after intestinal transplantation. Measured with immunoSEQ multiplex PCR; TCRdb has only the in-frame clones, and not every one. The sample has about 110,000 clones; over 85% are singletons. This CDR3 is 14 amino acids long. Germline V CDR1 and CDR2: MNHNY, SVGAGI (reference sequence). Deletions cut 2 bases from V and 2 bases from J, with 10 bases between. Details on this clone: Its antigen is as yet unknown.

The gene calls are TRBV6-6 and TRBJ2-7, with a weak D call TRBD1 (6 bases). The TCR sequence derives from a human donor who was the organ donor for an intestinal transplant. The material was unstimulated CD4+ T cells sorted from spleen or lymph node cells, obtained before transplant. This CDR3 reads CASSYRQGTYEQYF. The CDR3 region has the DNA TGTGCCAGCAGTTACAGGCAGGGGACCTACGAGCAGTACTTC.